The 12 T cell receptor beta chains in this list originate from one sample, sequenced in a study of control samples from healthy donors and cancer patients. Sequenced by immunoSEQ multiplex PCR; TCRdb stores in-frame clones only, minus some. The sample yields about 130,000 clones, about nine tenths seen once. Material: blood. The source of these receptors is a woman between 45 and 60 years old in good health.

The rearrangement links TRBV6-5 to TRBJ2-1; 7 bases map to TRBD2. Germline lookup yields CDR1 MNHEY and CDR2 SVGAGI. This CDR3 is 14 amino acids long. V was pared by 6 bases and J by 4 bases, with 6 bases of the junction left unmatched. CDR3 DNA sequence: TGTGCCAGCAGACGGGACTACCAATACAATGAGCAGTTCTTC. It encodes CASRRDYQYNEQFF.

The CDR3 loop is CASSPARDSNQPQHF. Here the CDR3 DNA reads TGTGCCAGCAGCCCGGCACGAGATAGCAATCAGCCCCAGCATTTT. The genes are TRBV7-8 and TRBJ1-5; D ambiguous. This CDR3 spans 15 amino acids. With 5 bases removed from V and 0 bases from J, the gap between germline ends came to 11 bases. Germline V gene lookup returns CDR1 SGHVS and CDR2 FQNEAQ.

This clone is a singleton in its sample. CDR3: CASSPYHGTANNQPQHF. CDR3 coding DNA: TGTGCCAGCTCACCCTACCATGGGACAGCCAACAATCAGCCCCAGCATTTT. The chain couples TRBV18 to TRBJ1-5; 7 bases fit TRBD1. CDR1 is KGHSH and CDR2 is LQKENI in the germline V gene. The ends lost 3 bases at V and 3 bases at J; junction bases unmatched: 11. The CDR3 runs to 17 residues.

This chain links TRBV7-9 with TRBJ2-6; 7 bases are a match to TRBD2. In germline, CDR1 is SEHNR, CDR2 FQNEAQ (reference sequence). With 1 base clipped from V and 0 bases from J, the junction kept 0 bases outside the gene matches. This CDR3 contains 16 residues. As DNA, the CDR3 is TGTGCCAGCAGCTTAGGGGGGGGCTCTGGGGCCAACGTCCTGACTTTC. This codes for CASSLGGGSGANVLTF. The complete variable domain, with remaining parts taken from reference TRBV7-9 and TRBJ2-6, reads DTGVSQNPRHKITKRGQNVTFRCDPISEHNRLYWYRQTLGQGPEFLTYFQNEAQLEKSRLLSDRFSAERPKGSFSTLEIQRTEQGDSAMYLCASSLGGGSGANVLTFGAGSRLTVL.

V usage is TRBV5-4 and J usage is TRBJ2-3; D is perhaps TRBD2 (5 bases). The CDR3 has 15 residues. In germline, CDR1 is SGHNT, CDR2 YYREEE (reference sequence). V was clipped by 0 bases and J by 2 bases, with 10 bases between them. The CDR3 DNA reads TGTGCCAGCAGCTTGGAGTCTAGCCCCACAGATACGCAGTATTTT. This sequence encodes CASSLESSPTDTQYF. The full variable domain, with the rest looked up from reference TRBV5-4 and TRBJ2-3, is ETGVTQSPTHLIKTRGQQVTLRCSSQSGHNTVSWYQQALGQGPQFIFQYYREEENGRGNFPPRFSGLQFPNYSSELNVNALELDDSALYLCASSLESSPTDTQYFGPGTRLTVL.

This chain uses TRBV5-4 with TRBJ2-5; possibly TRBD2 for D (5 bases). This CDR3 has 13 amino acids. The germline gives CDR1 SGHNT, CDR2 YYREEE (reference sequence). Trimming stripped 3 bases from V and 7 bases from J, with 13 bases between. The CDR3 here is CASSYWEIGTQYF. The CDR3 coding sequence is TGTGCCAGCAGCTATTGGGAGATAGGGACCCAGTACTTC.

V and J are TRBV2 and TRBJ1-2; no definite D call. Trimming took off 3 bases at V and 7 bases at J, with 12 bases between the two ends. The CDR3 contains 13 residues. Per the germline V gene, CDR1 is SNHLY and CDR2 is FYNNEI. The CDR3 sequence: CASSDGRPAGYTF. CDR3 nucleotides: TGTGCCAGCAGTGATGGACGGCCTGCTGGCTACACCTTC.

V gene TRBV27 combines with J gene TRBJ1-2; 10 bases align to TRBD1. Per the germline V gene, CDR1 is MNHEY and CDR2 is SMNVEV (reference sequence). The CDR3 runs to 14 residues. Trimming cost V 3 bases and J 8 bases; bases outside gene matches: 6. In DNA, the CDR3 is TGTGCCAGCAGTTTCAGACAGGGGGCGGGAGGCTACACCTTC. It yields the protein CASSFRQGAGGYTF.

This chain links TRBV5-1 with TRBJ1-1; D is possibly TRBD1 (5 bases). This CDR3 has 17 residues. Germline values: CDR1 SGHRS, CDR2 YFSETQ. Trimming took 4 bases from V and 4 from J, leaving 23 bases between them. CDR3 nucleotide sequence: TGCGCCAGCAGCCCGGGCGTGGGGGGAAAGGATGGCACTGAAGCTTTCTTT. It translates to CASSPGVGGKDGTEAFF.

The gene calls are TRBV27 and TRBJ2-7; the match to TRBD2 covers 11 bases. The CDR3 has 20 amino acids. Losses at the gene ends were 4 bases for V and 1 base for J; bases not matched to a gene: 18. Germline V gives CDR1 MNHEY, CDR2 SMNVEV (reference sequence). CDR3 in amino acids: CASSSPARGLRLAGSYEQYF. CDR3 in DNA: TGTGCCAGCAGTTCTCCAGCGCGAGGGTTACGACTAGCGGGATCCTACGAGCAGTACTTC.

CDR3 sequence: CSASPSDGSSYNEQFF. The CDR3 nucleotides are TGCAGTGCTAGTCCCAGTGACGGGAGCTCCTACAATGAGCAGTTCTTC. The chain links TRBV20-1 to TRBJ2-1, with D possibly TRBD2 on 6 matching bases. The CDR3 is made up of 16 amino acids. Germline assignment: CDR1 DFQATT and CDR2 SNEGSKA (reference sequence). V was shortened by 3 bases and J by 0 bases, with 15 bases between the two germline ends.

The chain joins TRBV19 to TRBJ1-1; maybe TRBD1 (6 bases). Trimming pared 7 bases from V and 0 bases from J, leaving 9 bases between. The CDR3 contains 13 residues. CDR1 and CDR2 from the germline V gene are LNHDA and SQIVND (reference sequence). The CDR3: CASMDSMNTEAFF. The CDR3 nucleotides read TGTGCCAGTATGGACAGCATGAACACTGAAGCTTTCTTT.